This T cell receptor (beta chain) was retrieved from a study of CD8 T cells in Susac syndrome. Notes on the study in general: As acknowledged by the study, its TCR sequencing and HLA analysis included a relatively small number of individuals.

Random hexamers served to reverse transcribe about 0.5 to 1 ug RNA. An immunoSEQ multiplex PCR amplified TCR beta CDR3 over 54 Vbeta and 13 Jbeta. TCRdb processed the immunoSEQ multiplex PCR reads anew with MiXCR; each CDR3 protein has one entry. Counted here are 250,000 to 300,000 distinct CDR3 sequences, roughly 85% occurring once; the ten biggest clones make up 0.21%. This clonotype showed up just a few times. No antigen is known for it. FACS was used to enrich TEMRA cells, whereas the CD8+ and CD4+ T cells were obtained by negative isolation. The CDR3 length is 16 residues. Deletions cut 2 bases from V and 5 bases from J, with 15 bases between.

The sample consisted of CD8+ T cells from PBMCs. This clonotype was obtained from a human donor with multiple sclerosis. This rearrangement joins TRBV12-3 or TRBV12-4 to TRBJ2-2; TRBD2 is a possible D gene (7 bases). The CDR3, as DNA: TGTGCCAGCAGTTTATCAAGGGGGGGCGCGACCGGGGAGCTGTTTTTT. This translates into CASSLSRGGATGELFF.